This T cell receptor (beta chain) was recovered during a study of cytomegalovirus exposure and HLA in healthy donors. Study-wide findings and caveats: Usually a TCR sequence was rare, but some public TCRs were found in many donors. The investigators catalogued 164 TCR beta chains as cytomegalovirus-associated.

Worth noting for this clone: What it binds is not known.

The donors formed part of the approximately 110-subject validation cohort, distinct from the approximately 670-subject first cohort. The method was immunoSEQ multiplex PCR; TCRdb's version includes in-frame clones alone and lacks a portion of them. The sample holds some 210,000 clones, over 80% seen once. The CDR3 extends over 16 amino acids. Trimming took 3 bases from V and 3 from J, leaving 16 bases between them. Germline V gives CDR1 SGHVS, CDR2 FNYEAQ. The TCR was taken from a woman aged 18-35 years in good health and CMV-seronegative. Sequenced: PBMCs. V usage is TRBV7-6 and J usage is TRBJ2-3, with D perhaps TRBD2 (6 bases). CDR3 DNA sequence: TGTGCCAGCAGCTTGTTCGGGGCGGCGGGGACAGATACGCAGTATTTT. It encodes CASSLFGAAGTDTQYF.